The rows below give T cell receptor beta chains drawn from one sample of a study of CD8 T cells in ankylosing spondylitis. In TCRdb, the 5' RACE reads were re-called with MiXCR into one record per CDR3 protein. The sample has about 400,000 distinct CDR3 sequences, around 22% seen once. The material sequenced was blood, either unsorted or a sorted T cell fraction (not recorded which). The receptors shown here come from a male donor with ankylosing spondylitis. CDR3s include the opening cysteine and the closing phenylalanine or tryptophan. D genes are given only for firm matches. Only part of the rows carry a size: once, few, many, or a class if the clone is expanded.

J gene,V gene,clone size,D gene,CDR3 protein,CDR3 DNA
TRBJ2-7,TRBV4-1,-,-,CASSSGTLGEQYF,TGCGCCAGCAGTAGTGGCACCCTTGGTGAGCAGTACTTC
TRBJ2-1,TRBV20-1,-,-,CSARDRRLLRRGQFF,TGCAGTGCTAGAGATCGGAGACTGCTACGCCGGGGGCAGTTCTTC
TRBJ2-7,TRBV3-1,-,TRBD2,CASSQAWTSGTYEQYF,TGTGCCAGCAGCCAAGCCTGGACTAGCGGAACTTACGAGCAGTACTTC
TRBJ2-3,TRBV7-9,few,TRBD1,CASSPPGQGADTQYF,TGTGCCAGCAGTCCTCCGGGACAGGGCGCAGATACGCAGTATTTT
TRBJ2-3,TRBV15,few,TRBD2,CATSRDTSGRRADTQYF,TGTGCCACCAGCAGAGATACTAGCGGGAGGAGGGCCGATACGCAGTATTTT
TRBJ2-1,TRBV4-1,-,-,CASSSLGYEQFF,TGCGCCAGCAGCTCGCTGGGCTATGAGCAGTTCTTC
TRBJ1-1,TRBV14,-,-,CASSQYTEAFF,TGTGCCAGCAGCCAATACACTGAAGCTTTCTTT
TRBJ2-7,TRBV20-1,-,-,CSARGRAGRNEQYF,TGCAGTGCCCGGGGTAGGGCTGGCCGGAACGAGCAGTACTTC
TRBJ2-6,TRBV5-1,many,-,CASSLVSGANVLTF,TGCGCCAGCAGCTTAGTCTCTGGGGCCAACGTCCTGACTTTC
TRBJ2-4,TRBV6-1,-,-,CASIGGIRNIQYF,TGTGCCAGCATCGGGGGAATTAGAAACATTCAGTACTTC
TRBJ2-5,TRBV7-9,-,-,CASSLAGGTETQYF,TGTGCCAGCAGCTTGGCAGGGGGGACCGAGACCCAGTACTTC
TRBJ1-2,TRBV6-2/TRBV6-3,-,TRBD1,CASSYGTGESGYTF,TGTGCCAGCAGTTACGGGACAGGGGAGAGTGGCTACACCTTC
TRBJ2-5,TRBV4-1,-,TRBD2,CASSQSLAGEGETQYF,TGCGCCAGCAGCCAAAGCCTAGCGGGAGAAGGAGAGACCCAGTACTTC
TRBJ2-3,TRBV12-3/TRBV12-4,few,TRBD2,CASSLGLAGAFVYF,TGTGCCAGCAGTTTAGGGCTAGCGGGAGCGTTCGTGTATTTT
TRBJ2-2,TRBV7-6,-,-,CASSLPITGELFF,TGTGCCAGCAGTCTCCCAATTACCGGGGAGCTGTTTTTT
TRBJ2-7,TRBV7-2,few,-,CASSLAAGRIYEQYF,TGTGCCAGCAGCTTAGCTGCGGGTCGGATCTACGAGCAGTACTTC
TRBJ2-7,TRBV7-9,-,-,CASSLEGEIGREQYF,TGTGCCAGCAGCTTAGAGGGGGAGATAGGCCGCGAGCAGTACTTC
TRBJ1-5,TRBV12-3/TRBV12-4,few,-,CASSLALGGQPQHF,TGTGCCAGCAGTTTAGCGCTGGGAGGGCAGCCCCAGCATTTT
TRBJ2-7,TRBV5-1,-,-,CASSFYTAGYEQYF,TGCGCCAGCAGCTTTTATACTGCTGGTTACGAGCAGTACTTC
TRBJ2-1,TRBV20-1,-,TRBD1,CSAPPPRGGARNEQFF,TGCAGTGCTCCGCCCCCTAGAGGGGGCGCAAGAAATGAGCAGTTCTTC
TRBJ1-1,TRBV12-3/TRBV12-4,few,-,CASSFRIETFF,TGTGCCAGCAGTTTTAGGATAGAGACTTTCTTT
TRBJ2-7,TRBV6-2/TRBV6-3,-,-,CASSYPGLQQYF,TGTGCCAGCAGTTACCCTGGTCTACAGCAGTACTTC
TRBJ2-3,TRBV5-1,-,-,CASSSNTPRRGADTQYF,TGCGCCAGCAGCTCAAACACACCTAGGAGGGGCGCAGATACGCAGTATTTT
TRBJ2-1,TRBV29-1,few,-,CSAAGLLGDNEQFF,TGCAGCGCCGCGGGACTTCTTGGGGACAATGAGCAGTTCTTC
TRBJ2-5,TRBV10-3,few,-,CAISGGRQTQYF,TGTGCCATCAGTGGGGGTCGACAGACCCAGTACTTC
TRBJ2-2,TRBV6-1,-,-,CASRLDRNTGELFF,TGTGCCAGCAGACTGGACAGAAACACCGGGGAGCTGTTTTTT
TRBJ1-6,TRBV12-3/TRBV12-4,-,-,CASSLEAGSNSPLHF,TGTGCCAGCAGTTTAGAGGCAGGCAGTAATTCACCCCTCCACTTT
TRBJ2-7,TRBV7-2,-,TRBD1,CASSLEGTGDNYEQYF,TGTGCCAGCAGCTTAGAGGGGACAGGGGATAACTACGAGCAGTACTTC
TRBJ2-7,TRBV29-1,-,-,CSVGGGTGSYEQYF,TGCAGCGTTGGGGGCGGGACGGGTTCCTACGAGCAGTACTTC
TRBJ2-1,TRBV7-3,-,TRBD2,CASSTGTSGRGGSYNEQFF,TGTGCCAGCAGCACCGGGACTAGCGGGAGAGGGGGGTCCTACAATGAGCAGTTCTTC
TRBJ2-1,TRBV20-1,-,TRBD2,CSAHGTSGSAGGQFF,TGCAGTGCTCATGGGACTAGCGGGAGCGCGGGGGGGCAGTTCTTC
TRBJ2-7,TRBV19,few,-,CASSIRRASYEQYF,TGTGCCAGTAGTATCAGGCGGGCCTCCTACGAGCAGTACTTC
TRBJ2-1,TRBV7-6,few,-,CASSLVLTSSTYNEQFF,TGTGCCAGCAGCTTAGTCCTAACTAGCAGCACCTACAATGAGCAGTTCTTC
TRBJ2-2,TRBV5-1,many,TRBD1,CASSVNGQGRGGELFF,TGCGCCAGCAGCGTTAACGGACAGGGTAGAGGCGGGGAGCTGTTTTTT
TRBJ2-7,TRBV5-1,few,TRBD2,CASSLGLAVPYEQYF,TGCGCCAGCAGCTTGGGCCTAGCGGTCCCCTACGAGCAGTACTTC
TRBJ2-3,TRBV19,few,TRBD2,CASRREGVEDTQYF,TGTGCCAGTAGGCGGGAGGGGGTAGAAGATACGCAGTATTTT
TRBJ1-3,TRBV6-5,-,-,CASSYGGIGNTIYF,TGTGCCAGCAGTTACGGCGGGATCGGAAACACCATATATTTT
TRBJ2-5,TRBV9,many,-,CASSGRGRLQETQYF,TGTGCCAGCAGCGGCAGGGGAAGACTCCAAGAGACCCAGTACTTC
TRBJ2-4,TRBV4-1,few,-,CASSQVSGSALIGLAKNIQYF,TGCGCCAGCAGCCAAGTCAGTGGATCAGCACTAATTGGATTAGCCAAAAACATTCAGTACTTC
TRBJ2-1,TRBV21-1,-,-,CASSKGQDRGENEQFF,TGTGCCAGCAGCAAAGGTCAGGACAGGGGTGAGAATGAGCAGTTCTTC
TRBJ2-5,TRBV5-1,-,-,CASSLANQKETQYF,TGCGCCAGCAGCTTGGCCAACCAAAAAGAGACCCAGTACTTC
TRBJ1-4,TRBV29-1,few,-,CSVLRAWEGGEKLFF,TGCAGCGTTCTTAGGGCTTGGGAGGGTGGTGAAAAACTGTTTTTT
TRBJ2-6,TRBV5-1,few,-,CASNPRGDSFSGANVLTF,TGCGCCAGCAACCCGAGGGGGGATTCCTTCTCTGGGGCCAACGTCCTGACTTTC
TRBJ2-1,TRBV5-1,-,TRBD2,CASSRGLALYNEQFF,TGCGCCAGCAGCAGAGGACTAGCGCTGTACAATGAGCAGTTCTTC
TRBJ2-7,TRBV20-1,few,TRBD2,CSALGREGYEQYF,TGCAGTGCTCTTGGGCGGGAGGGATACGAGCAGTACTTC
TRBJ2-1,TRBV9,-,-,CASSVESTRSYNEQFF,TGTGCCAGCAGCGTAGAAAGCACCCGCTCCTACAATGAGCAGTTCTTC
TRBJ2-1,TRBV11-3,-,TRBD1,CASSLETGRNEQFF,TGTGCCAGCAGCTTAGAGACAGGGCGCAATGAGCAGTTCTTC
TRBJ1-1,TRBV12-3/TRBV12-4,many,-,CASTYGGRANTEAFF,TGTGCCAGCACCTATGGGGGCAGGGCGAACACTGAAGCTTTCTTT
TRBJ1-3,TRBV10-1,-,-,CASSRDRTGNTIYF,TGCGCCAGCAGCCGCGACAGAACTGGAAACACCATATATTTT
TRBJ2-3,TRBV11-2,-,-,CASSLRRITDTQYF,TGTGCCAGCAGCTTACGGCGGATCACAGATACGCAGTATTTT
TRBJ2-1,TRBV28,-,TRBD2,CASSPTGGTIPSYNEQFF,TGTGCCAGCAGTCCCACGGGCGGGACTATCCCCTCCTACAATGAGCAGTTCTTC
TRBJ2-7,TRBV29-1,-,-,CSVEVAQGYEQYF,TGCAGCGTTGAAGTGGCGCAGGGCTACGAGCAGTACTTC
TRBJ2-1,TRBV29-1,-,-,CSVDVGYSYNEQFF,TGTAGCGTTGACGTCGGATACTCCTACAATGAGCAGTTCTTC
TRBJ2-3,TRBV29-1,few,TRBD2,CSVLWLAGDKDTQYF,TGCAGCGTCCTGTGGCTAGCGGGAGATAAAGATACGCAGTATTTT
TRBJ2-7,TRBV2,-,-,CASSELVAYEQYF,TGTGCCAGCAGTGAACTAGTGGCCTACGAGCAGTACTTC
TRBJ2-3,TRBV5-1,-,-,CASSWQLTVSTDTQYF,TGCGCCAGCAGCTGGCAGCTCACCGTTTCCACAGATACGCAGTATTTT
TRBJ2-1,TRBV10-3,few,TRBD1,CAISGGQGIYNEQFF,TGTGCCATCAGTGGGGGACAGGGAATTTACAATGAGCAGTTCTTC
TRBJ1-1,TRBV29-1,-,-,CSSPGRSGDTEAFF,TGCAGCTCTCCCGGCCGAAGTGGGGACACTGAAGCTTTCTTT
TRBJ2-7,TRBV20-1,-,-,CSGGSYEQYF,TGCAGTGGAGGGTCCTACGAGCAGTACTTC